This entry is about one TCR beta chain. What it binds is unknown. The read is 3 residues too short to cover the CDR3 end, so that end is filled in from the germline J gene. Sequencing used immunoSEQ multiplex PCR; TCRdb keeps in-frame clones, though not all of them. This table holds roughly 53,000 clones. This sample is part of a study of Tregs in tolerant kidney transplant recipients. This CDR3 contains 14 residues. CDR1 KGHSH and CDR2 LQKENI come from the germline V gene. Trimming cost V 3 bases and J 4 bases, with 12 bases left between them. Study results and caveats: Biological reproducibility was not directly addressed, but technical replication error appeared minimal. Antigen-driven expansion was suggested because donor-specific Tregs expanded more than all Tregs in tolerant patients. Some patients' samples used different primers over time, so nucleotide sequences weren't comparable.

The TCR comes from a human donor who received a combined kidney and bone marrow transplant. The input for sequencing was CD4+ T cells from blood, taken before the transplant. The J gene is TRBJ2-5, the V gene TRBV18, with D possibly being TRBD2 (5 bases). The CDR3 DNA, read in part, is TGTGCCAGCTCACCCACCGGGGTCGGAGAGACC. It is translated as CASSPTGVGET. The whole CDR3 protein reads CASSPTGVGETQYF. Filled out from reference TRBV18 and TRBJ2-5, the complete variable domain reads NAGVMQNPRHLVRRRGQEARLRCSPMKGHSHVYWYRQLPEEGLKFMVYLQKENIIDESGMPKERFSAEFPKEGPSILRIQQVVRGDSAAYFCASSPTGVGETQYFGPGTRLLVL.